A selection of T cell receptor beta chains follows, all from one sample in a study of cytomegalovirus exposure and HLA in healthy donors. This table comes from immunoSEQ multiplex PCR, and its TCRdb copy is limited to in-frame clones, with some not included. This sample yields about 240,000 clones, of which roughly four fifths are seen a single time; under 8% belongs to the top ten. The material sequenced was PBMCs. The receptor source for this set is an older woman in good health and CMV-seropositive. Both conserved end residues are part of each CDR3. D genes are given only for firm matches. The size of a clone is reported for some rows only, either as once, few or many, or as a class for expanded clones.

j_gene	v_gene	abundance	d_gene	CDR3nt	CDR3aa
TRBJ2-1	TRBV7-7	NA	NA	TGTGCTAGCAGCTTAGCCGAGGGCGGTGAGCAGTTCTTC	CASSLAEGGEQFF
TRBJ1-5	TRBV28	NA	NA	TGTGCCAGCAGTACTCCGACGGACTCTGGCAAGAGGCAGCCCCAGCATTTT	CASSTPTDSGKRQPQHF
TRBJ2-1	TRBV2	NA	TRBD2	TGTGCCATCCTTTTGACTAGCGGGCCACTCTACAATGAGCAGTTCTTC	CAILLTSGPLYNEQFF
TRBJ2-7	TRBV19	NA	NA	TGTGCCAGTAGTATAGCGGCAGGGCGGGAGCAGTACTTC	CASSIAAGREQYF
TRBJ2-4	TRBV18	NA	NA	TGTGCCAGCTCACCGGGAATTAGCGGTTCAGGAAACATTCAGTACTTC	CASSPGISGSGNIQYF
TRBJ1-1	TRBV4-1	few	NA	TGCGCCAGCAGCCAAGATTCAGGCACTGAAGCTTTCTTT	CASSQDSGTEAFF
TRBJ1-5	TRBV19	NA	NA	TGTGCCAGTAGTTCGGCAGGTGGCAATCAGCCCCAGCATTTT	CASSSAGGNQPQHF
TRBJ2-7	TRBV7-2	few	TRBD1	TGTGCCAGCAGCTTAGTTCGGTTAAGGGGGACAGGGGGCCCCTACGAGCAGTACTTC	CASSLVRLRGTGGPYEQYF
TRBJ1-2	TRBV18	once	NA	TGTGCCAGCTCACCGGACACCTATGGCTACACCTTC	CASSPDTYGYTF
TRBJ1-1	TRBV2	NA	TRBD1	TGTGCCAGCAGTAAAGGGGCAGGGGGGCTGAACACTGAAGCTTTCTTT	CASSKGAGGLNTEAFF
TRBJ2-3	TRBV5-6	NA	NA	TGTGCCAGCAGCTCGACTTCCTTCACAGATACGCAGTATTTT	CASSSTSFTDTQYF
TRBJ2-1	TRBV9	NA	TRBD1	TGTGCCAGCAGCACCGGGACAGGGGCCGGGGAGCAGTTCTTC	CASSTGTGAGEQFF
TRBJ1-3	TRBV9	NA	NA	TGTGCCAGCAGCGTAGTTGGAGGGGGAAACACCATATATTTT	CASSVVGGGNTIYF
TRBJ1-1	TRBV6-6	NA	TRBD1	TGTGCCAGCAGCCCAGGGGGCGACGCTGAAGCTTTCTTT	CASSPGGDAEAFF
TRBJ1-6	TRBV28	NA	TRBD1	TGTGCCAGCAGTGGGGGGACAGGTAATTCACCCCTCCACTTT	CASSGGTGNSPLHF
TRBJ2-7	TRBV6-4	NA	NA	TGTGCCAGCGCATGGACCGCGGAGGACTTC	CASAWTAEDF
TRBJ2-4	TRBV19	NA	TRBD1	TGTGCCAGTAGTATGATTCGGGCAGGGGGAACCAAAAACATTCAGTACTTC	CASSMIRAGGTKNIQYF
TRBJ1-1	TRBV18	NA	TRBD1	TGTGCCAGCTCACTACTGACAGGGCCACTTATGAACACTGAAGCTTTCTTT	CASSLLTGPLMNTEAFF
TRBJ2-5	TRBV6-5	NA	NA	TGTGCCAGCAGAACCCGGGACCAAGAGACCCAGTACTTC	CASRTRDQETQYF
TRBJ1-1	TRBV28	NA	NA	TGTGCCAGCAGTTCCCCACAGGGGAACACTGAAGCTTTCTTT	CASSSPQGNTEAFF
TRBJ1-2	TRBV4-1	NA	TRBD1	TGCGCCACCCAGAGGGACCCAGGGGGAGGAAGTTCCTATGGCTACACCTTC	CATQRDPGGGSSYGYTF
TRBJ2-1	TRBV18	NA	TRBD2	TGTGCCAGCTCACCACAGCGAGGGGCGGGAGGGAACAATGAGCAGTTCTTC	CASSPQRGAGGNNEQFF
TRBJ2-6	TRBV6-6	once	NA	TGTGCCAGCACCCAGGGTTTCTCTGGGGCCAACGTCCTGACTTTC	CASTQGFSGANVLTF
TRBJ2-3	TRBV5-4	NA	NA	TGTGCCAGCAGCCCATCCAACACAGATACGCAGTATTTT	CASSPSNTDTQYF
TRBJ2-3	TRBV23-1	NA	TRBD2	TGCGCCAGCGGGAGGGTAGAACTAGCGGGGACGGGAGGCACAGATACGCAGTATTTT	CASGRVELAGTGGTDTQYF
TRBJ2-1	TRBV7-3	NA	TRBD2	TGTGCCAGCAGATCTAGCGGGAGCTCCTACAATGAGCAGTTCTTC	CASRSSGSSYNEQFF
TRBJ2-7	TRBV19	few	NA	TGTGCCAGTAGTATTGGCAGGGCCTACGAGCAGTACTTC	CASSIGRAYEQYF
TRBJ2-2	TRBV19	NA	NA	TGTGCCAGTAGTATTCCCTTGGGGAGGAGGGGAACGACCGGGGAGCTGTTTTTT	CASSIPLGRRGTTGELFF
TRBJ1-2	TRBV6-1	NA	TRBD1	TGTGCCAGCAGTGAATCGGCAGGGGGCATACAAGGCTACACCTTC	CASSESAGGIQGYTF
TRBJ1-5	TRBV4-1	NA	NA	TGCGCCAGCAGCCAAGAAGCAGGGGTAAATCAGCCCCAGCATTTT	CASSQEAGVNQPQHF
TRBJ1-1	TRBV18	NA	TRBD1	TGTGCCAGCTTACCCGGGACAGGACCGAACACTGAAGCTTTCTTT	CASLPGTGPNTEAFF
TRBJ1-4	TRBV2	NA	NA	TGTGCCAGCAGTGAACCCAGGGCGCGTGAAAAACTGTTTTTT	CASSEPRAREKLFF
TRBJ1-1	TRBV5-5	NA	NA	TGTGCCAGCAGCTTGTTCCACATTAACACTGAAGCTTTCTTT	CASSLFHINTEAFF
TRBJ2-7	TRBV11-3	NA	TRBD2	TGTGCCAGCAGCTTAGGGATCAGCGGGAGTTCCGAGCAGTACTTC	CASSLGISGSSEQYF
TRBJ1-2	TRBV6-1	NA	NA	TGTGCCAGCAAAGAGGGGCGTGGGGGGTACTATGGCTACACCTTC	CASKEGRGGYYGYTF